This TCR beta chain originates from a study of blood T cell repertoires in COVID-19. CDR1 and CDR2 (germline): LNHDA, SQIVND (reference sequence). The CDR3 sequence is 15 residues long. Trimming removed 1 base from V and 0 bases from J, with 9 bases in between. The method was immunoSEQ multiplex PCR; TCRdb's version includes in-frame clones alone and lacks a portion of them. This table holds approximately 81,000 clones, roughly 89% found once. Material: peripheral blood. The TCR comes from a woman between 45 and 60 years old in a cohort sampled during active COVID-19. J is TRBJ1-1 and V is TRBV19; D call uncertain. The CDR3 spells CASSIGAAMNTEAFF. CDR3 DNA: TGTGCCAGTAGTATAGGAGCAGCGATGAACACTGAAGCTTTCTTT.